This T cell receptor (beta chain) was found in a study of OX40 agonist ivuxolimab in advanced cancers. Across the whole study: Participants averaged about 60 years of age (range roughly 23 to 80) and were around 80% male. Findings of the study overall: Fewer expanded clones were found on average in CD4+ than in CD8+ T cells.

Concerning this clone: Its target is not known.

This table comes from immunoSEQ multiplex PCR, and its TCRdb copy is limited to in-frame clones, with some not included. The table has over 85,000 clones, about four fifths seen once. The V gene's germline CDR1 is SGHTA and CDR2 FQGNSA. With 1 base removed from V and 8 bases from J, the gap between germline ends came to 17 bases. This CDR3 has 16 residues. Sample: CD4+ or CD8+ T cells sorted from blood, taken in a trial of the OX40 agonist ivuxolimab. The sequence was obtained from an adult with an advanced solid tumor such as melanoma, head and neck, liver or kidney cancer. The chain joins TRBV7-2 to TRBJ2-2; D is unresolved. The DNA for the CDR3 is TGTGCCAGCAGCTTAGAACACCTGATGGTTGGTGGGGAGCTGTTTTTT. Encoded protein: CASSLEHLMVGGELFF.